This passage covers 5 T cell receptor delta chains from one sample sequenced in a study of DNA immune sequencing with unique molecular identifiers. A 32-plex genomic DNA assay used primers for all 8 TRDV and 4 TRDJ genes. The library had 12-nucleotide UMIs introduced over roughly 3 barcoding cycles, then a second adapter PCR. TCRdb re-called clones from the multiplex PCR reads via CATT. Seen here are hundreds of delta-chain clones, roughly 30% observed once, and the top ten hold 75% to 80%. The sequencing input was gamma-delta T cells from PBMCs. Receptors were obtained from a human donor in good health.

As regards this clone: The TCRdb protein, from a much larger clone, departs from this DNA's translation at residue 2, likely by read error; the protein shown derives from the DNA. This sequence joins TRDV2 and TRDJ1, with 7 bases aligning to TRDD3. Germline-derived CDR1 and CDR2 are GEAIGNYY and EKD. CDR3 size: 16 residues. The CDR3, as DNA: TGTTCCTGTGACGGCCTGGGGGGCTCATACACCGATAAACTCATCTTT. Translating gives CSCDGLGGSYTDKLIF.

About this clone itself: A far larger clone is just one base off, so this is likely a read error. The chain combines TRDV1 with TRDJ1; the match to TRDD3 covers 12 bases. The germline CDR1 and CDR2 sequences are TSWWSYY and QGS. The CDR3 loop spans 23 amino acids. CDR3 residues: CALGVRPFLRLMYWGIHTYKLIF. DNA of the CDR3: TGTGCTCTTGGGGTCCGCCCCTTCCTACGATTAATGTACTGGGGGATACACACCTATAAACTCATCTTT.

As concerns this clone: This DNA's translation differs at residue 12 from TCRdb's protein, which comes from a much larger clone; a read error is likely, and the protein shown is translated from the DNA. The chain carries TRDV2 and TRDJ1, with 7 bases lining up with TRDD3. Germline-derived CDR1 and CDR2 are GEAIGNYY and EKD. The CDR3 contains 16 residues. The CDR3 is CACDGLGGSYTGKLIF. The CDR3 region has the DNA TGTGCCTGTGACGGCCTGGGGGGCTCATACACCGGTAAACTCATCTTT.

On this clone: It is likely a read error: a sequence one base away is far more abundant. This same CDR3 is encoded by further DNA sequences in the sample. The CDR3 protein is CAFFGLGGGLADKLIF. DNA for the CDR3: TGTGCCTTTTTCGGCTTAGGTGGTGGGCTTGCCGATAAACTCATCTTT. The chain employs TRDV3 and TRDJ1; D is unclear. Germline CDR1 TVYSNPD, CDR2 GDNSRS (reference sequence). V dropped 2 bases and J dropped 3 bases, with 22 bases sitting between them. The CDR3 contains 16 residues.

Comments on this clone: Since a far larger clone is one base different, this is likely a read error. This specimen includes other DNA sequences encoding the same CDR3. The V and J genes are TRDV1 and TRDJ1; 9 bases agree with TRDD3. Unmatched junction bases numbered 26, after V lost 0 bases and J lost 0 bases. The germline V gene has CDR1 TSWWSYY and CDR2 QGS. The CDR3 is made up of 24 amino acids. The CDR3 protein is CALGELSRGHPLGDRGRYTDKLIF. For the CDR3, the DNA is TGTGCTCTTGGGGAACTGTCTAGAGGTCACCCGCTGGGGGATCGAGGGAGGTACACCGATAAACTCATCTTT.